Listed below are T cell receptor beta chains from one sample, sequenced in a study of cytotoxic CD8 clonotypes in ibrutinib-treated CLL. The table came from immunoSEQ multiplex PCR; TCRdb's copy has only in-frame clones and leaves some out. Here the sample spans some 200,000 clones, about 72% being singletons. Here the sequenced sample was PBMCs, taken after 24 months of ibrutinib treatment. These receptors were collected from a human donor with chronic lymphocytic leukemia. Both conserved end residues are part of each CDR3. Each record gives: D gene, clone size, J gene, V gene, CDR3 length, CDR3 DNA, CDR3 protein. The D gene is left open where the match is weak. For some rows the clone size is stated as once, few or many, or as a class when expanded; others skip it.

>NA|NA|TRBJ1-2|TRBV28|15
TGTGCCAGCAGTTTACGGTCAGGCCTATTCTATGGCTACACCTTC
CASSLRSGLFYGYTF
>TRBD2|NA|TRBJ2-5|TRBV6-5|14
TGTGCCAGCTCCATAGCGGGGCCCAGGAAGACCCAGTACTTC
CASSIAGPRKTQYF
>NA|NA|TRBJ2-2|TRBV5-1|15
TGCGCCAGCAGCTTGGAGACAGGCGTTACCGGGGAGCTGTTTTTT
CASSLETGVTGELFF
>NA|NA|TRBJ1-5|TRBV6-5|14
TGTGCCAGCAGCACGGGTAGGGTATTTCAGCCCCAGCATTTT
CASSTGRVFQPQHF
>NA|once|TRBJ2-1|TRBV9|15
TGTGCCAGCAGCGTAGCGTCTTTAGCCTACAATGAGCAGTTCTTC
CASSVASLAYNEQFF
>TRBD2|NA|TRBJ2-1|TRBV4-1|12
TGCGCCAGCAGCCGCGGGGGGTCTGAGCAGTTCTTC
CASSRGGSEQFF
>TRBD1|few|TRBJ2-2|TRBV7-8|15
TGTGCCAGCAGCTGGACAGGGGTGGGGACCGGGGAGCTGTTTTTT
CASSWTGVGTGELFF
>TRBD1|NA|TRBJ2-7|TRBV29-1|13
TGCAGCGTTGCAGGACAGGGAGTCTACGAGCAGTACTTC
CSVAGQGVYEQYF
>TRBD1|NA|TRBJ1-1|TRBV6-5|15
TGTGCCAGCAGCCGGACCCCCGGGACAGGGATCTCGGCTTTCTTT
CASSRTPGTGISAFF
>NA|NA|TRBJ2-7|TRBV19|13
TGTGCCAGTAGTATAGAAGGGGGGCACGAGCAGTACTTC
CASSIEGGHEQYF
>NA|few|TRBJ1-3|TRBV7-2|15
TGTGCCAGCAGCCCCCCGGGGGGGGACCGGAACACCATATATTTT
CASSPPGGDRNTIYF
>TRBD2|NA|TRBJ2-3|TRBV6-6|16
TGTGCCAGCAGTTATGGTACTAGCGGAAGCACAGATACGCAGTATTTT
CASSYGTSGSTDTQYF
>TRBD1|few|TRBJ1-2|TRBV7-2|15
TGTGCCAGCAGCAACCAAATCGGGACAGGGGATGGCTACACCTTC
CASSNQIGTGDGYTF
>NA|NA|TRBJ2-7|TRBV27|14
TGTGCCAGCAGTTTATATGCAGGGGCCTACGAGCAGTACTTC
CASSLYAGAYEQYF
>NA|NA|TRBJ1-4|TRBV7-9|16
TGTGCCAGCAGCTTAGAACCGGGACATTCTAATGAAAAACTGTTTTTT
CASSLEPGHSNEKLFF
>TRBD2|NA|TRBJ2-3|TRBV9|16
TGTGCCAGCGGGAAAGACGGGAGGGCCGTTGCAGATACGCAGTATTTT
CASGKDGRAVADTQYF
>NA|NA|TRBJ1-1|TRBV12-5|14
TGTGCTAGTGGTAGCGGGACTCCGAACACTGAAGCTTTCTTT
CASGSGTPNTEAFF
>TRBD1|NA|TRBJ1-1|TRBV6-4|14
TGTGCCAGCAGTCGGGACAGGGGGCACACTGAAGCTTTCTTT
CASSRDRGHTEAFF
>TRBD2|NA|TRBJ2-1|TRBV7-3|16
TGTGCCAGCAGCTCCCTGGCGGGAGGTCCGACGGATGAGCAGTTCTTC
CASSSLAGGPTDEQFF
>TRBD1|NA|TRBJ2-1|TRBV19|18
TGTGCCAGTAGTCCCCGAAACAGGGGCCTTCTTTTTTACAATGAGCAGTTCTTC
CASSPRNRGLLFYNEQFF
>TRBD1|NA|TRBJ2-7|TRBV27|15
TGTGCCAGCAGCCTAACGGGACAGGGACGCTACGAGCAGTACTTC
CASSLTGQGRYEQYF
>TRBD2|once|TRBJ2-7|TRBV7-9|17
TGTGCCAGCAGCCTTGGGACTAGCGGGAGGGGGGCCCGGGAGCAGTACTTC
CASSLGTSGRGAREQYF
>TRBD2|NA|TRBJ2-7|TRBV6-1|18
TGTGCCAGCAGTGTCGAGGGGCTAGCGGGAGGACTAACCTACGAGCAGTACTTC
CASSVEGLAGGLTYEQYF
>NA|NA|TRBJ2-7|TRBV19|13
TGTGCCAGTAGTAGTGACAGTCCCTACGAGCAGTACTTC
CASSSDSPYEQYF
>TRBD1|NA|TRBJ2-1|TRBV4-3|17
TGCGCCAGCAGCCAAGTTCACAGGGGGCGCTTCTACAATGAGCAGTTCTTC
CASSQVHRGRFYNEQFF
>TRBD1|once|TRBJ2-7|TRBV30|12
TGTGCCTGGGGACAGGGCCGGGGCGAGCAGTACTTC
CAWGQGRGEQYF
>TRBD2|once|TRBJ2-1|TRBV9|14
TGTGCCAGCAGCGTAGGGACTAGCGGTAATGAGCAGTTCTTC
CASSVGTSGNEQFF
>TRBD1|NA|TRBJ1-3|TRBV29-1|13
TGCAGCGTTCGACAGGGGGGTGGAAACACCATATATTTT
CSVRQGGGNTIYF
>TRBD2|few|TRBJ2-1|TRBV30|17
TGTGCCTGGAGATCCCCAAGGACTAGCGGGACATACAATGAGCAGTTCTTC
CAWRSPRTSGTYNEQFF
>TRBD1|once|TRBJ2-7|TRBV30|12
TGTGCCTGGGACAGGGGGCTCTACGAGCAGTACTTC
CAWDRGLYEQYF
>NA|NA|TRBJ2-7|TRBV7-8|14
TGTGCCAGCAGCTTCGGACGAACCCTTTACGAGCAGTACTTC
CASSFGRTLYEQYF
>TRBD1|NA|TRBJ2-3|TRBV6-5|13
TGTGCCAGCAGCGGGACAGTCACAGATACGCAGTATTTT
CASSGTVTDTQYF
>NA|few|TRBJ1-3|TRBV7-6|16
TGTGCCAGCAGCTCCCGGACGGCGAGCTCTGGAAACACCATATATTTT
CASSSRTASSGNTIYF
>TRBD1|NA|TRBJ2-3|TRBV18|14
TGTGCCAGCTCACCAGACAGGGGGGCAGATACGCAGTATTTT
CASSPDRGADTQYF
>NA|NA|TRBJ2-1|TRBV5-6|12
TGTGCCAGCAGGTACTACTACAATGAGCAGTTCTTC
CASRYYYNEQFF
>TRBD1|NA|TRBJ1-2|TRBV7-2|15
TGTGCCAGCAGCTTTGGGACAGGGGGTGGCTATGGCTACACCTTC
CASSFGTGGGYGYTF
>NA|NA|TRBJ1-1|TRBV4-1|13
TGCGCCAGCAGCCAAGGGCCGACAGATTGGGCTTTCTTT
CASSQGPTDWAFF
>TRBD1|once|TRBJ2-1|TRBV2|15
TGTGCCAGCAGTAACCGGGACAGCCCCTACAATGAGCAGTTCTTC
CASSNRDSPYNEQFF
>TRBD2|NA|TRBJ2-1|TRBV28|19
TGTGCCAGCAGTTCTTATTCCTTGTGGGAGGGCCGCTCCTACAATGAGCAGTTCTTC
CASSSYSLWEGRSYNEQFF
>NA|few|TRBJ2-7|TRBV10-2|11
TGCGCCAGCAGTGTGGGACACGAGCAGTACTTC
CASSVGHEQYF
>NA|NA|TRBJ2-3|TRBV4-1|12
TGCGCCAGCAGCCCTAGAGGCGGTACGCAGTATTTT
CASSPRGGTQYF
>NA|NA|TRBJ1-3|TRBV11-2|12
TGTGCCAGCAGTCTCTCTGGAAACACCATATATTTT
CASSLSGNTIYF
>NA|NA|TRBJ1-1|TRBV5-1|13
TGCGCCAGCAGCTTGGAAACAGGTGTTGAAGCTTTCTTT
CASSLETGVEAFF
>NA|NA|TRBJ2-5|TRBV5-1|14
TGCGCCAGCAGCTTGGTGGGATCCCAAGAGACCCAGTACTTC
CASSLVGSQETQYF
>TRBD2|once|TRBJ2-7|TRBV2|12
TGTGCCAGCACTGGGACTATTTACGAGCAGTACTTC
CASTGTIYEQYF
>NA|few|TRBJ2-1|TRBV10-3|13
TGTGCCATCAGTGAGTCAGTGGGGGATGAGCAGTTCTTC
CAISESVGDEQFF
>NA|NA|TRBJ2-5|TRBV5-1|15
TGCGCCAGCAGCTTGCGGGTCCTGATCCAAGAGACCCAGTACTTC
CASSLRVLIQETQYF
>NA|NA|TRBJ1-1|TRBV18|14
TGTGCCAGCTCAAGCACAGGGAATCACGCTGAAGCTTTCTTT
CASSSTGNHAEAFF
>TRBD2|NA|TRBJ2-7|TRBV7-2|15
TGTGCCAGCAGCTTAGTAGCGGGAGGTACCTACGAGCAGTACTTC
CASSLVAGGTYEQYF
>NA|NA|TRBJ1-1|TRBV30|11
TGTGGCTGGGGGGGTAACACTGAAGCTTTCTTT
CGWGGNTEAFF
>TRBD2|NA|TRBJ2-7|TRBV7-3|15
TGTGCCAGCAGCTTGCTAGCGGGAGGGATGGGGGAGCAGTACTTC
CASSLLAGGMGEQYF
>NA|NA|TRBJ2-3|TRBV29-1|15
TGCAGCGTTGAGGTAAGGGGTGGGTTTGCAGATACGCAGTATTTT
CSVEVRGGFADTQYF